The 7 T cell receptor beta chains reported below all come from one sample, sequenced in a study of OX40 agonist ivuxolimab in advanced cancers. The method was immunoSEQ multiplex PCR; TCRdb's version includes in-frame clones alone and lacks a portion of them. Of tens of thousands of clones in the sample, about nine tenths are singletons; the top ten hold 15% to 20%. Source: CD4+ or CD8+ T cells sorted from blood, taken in a trial of the OX40 agonist ivuxolimab. The receptor source for this set is an adult with an advanced solid tumor such as melanoma, head and neck, liver or kidney cancer.

The chain recombines TRBV6-6 with TRBJ2-7; 9 bases line up with TRBD1. V was pared by 4 bases and J by 2 bases, with 6 bases of the junction left unmatched. The V gene's germline CDR1 is MNHNY and CDR2 SVGAGI (reference sequence). The CDR3 extends over 15 amino acids. The CDR3 protein is CASSWAGTGPYEQYF. The CDR3 DNA reads TGTGCCAGCAGTTGGGCCGGGACAGGGCCCTACGAGCAGTACTTC.

This clone was seen just once. The J gene is TRBJ2-1, the V gene TRBV4-3; D gene uncertain. The CDR3 is 13 residues long. Germline loops: CDR1 LGHNA, CDR2 YSLEER. V shed 0 bases and J shed 8 bases, with 8 bases lying between them. This chain's CDR3 is CASSQDLEDEQFF. The CDR3 bases are TGCGCCAGCAGCCAAGATCTAGAGGATGAGCAGTTCTTC.

V is TRBV27 and J is TRBJ2-7, with 11 bases lining up with TRBD2. CDR3 size: 19 residues. V lost 6 bases and J lost 0; bases outside the gene matches: 16. Germline-derived CDR1 and CDR2 are MNHEY and SMNVEV (reference sequence). The CDR3 DNA reads as TGTGCCAGCAGGGGCTATCGGACTAGCGGGCCAGACCCCTCCTACGAGCAGTACTTC. It is translated as CASRGYRTSGPDPSYEQYF.

The V and J genes are TRBV11-2 and TRBJ2-2, with TRBD2 identical over 12 bases. V shed 1 base and J 3 bases; nucleotides not matched to a gene: 9. The CDR3 consists of 19 residues. Germline-derived CDR1 and CDR2 are SGHAT and FQNNGV. CDR3 amino acids: CASSLVFALAGGDTGELFF. CDR3 sequence (DNA): TGTGCCAGCAGCTTAGTGTTCGCACTAGCGGGAGGAGACACCGGGGAGCTGTTTTTT.

The chain has TRBV27 and TRBJ2-7; 10 bases are shared with TRBD1. From germline, CDR1 is MNHEY and CDR2 SMNVEV (reference sequence). The trim removed 6 bases at V and 3 bases at J, leaving 2 bases unmatched. The CDR3 length is 13 residues. The CDR3 loop reads CASRRTGGYEQYF. The CDR3 DNA sequence: TGTGCCAGCAGGCGGACAGGGGGCTACGAGCAGTACTTC.

The chain recombines TRBV5-1 with TRBJ2-5; a weak D match, TRBD1 (6 bases). CDR1 and CDR2 (germline): SGHRS, YFSETQ. V lost 2 bases, J lost 5 bases, and 13 bases lay in between. CDR3 length equals 14 residues. The CDR3 DNA follows: TGCGCCAGCAGCTTCTCCCAGGGGTTGGAGACCCAGTACTTC. Translation gives CASSFSQGLETQYF.

This rearrangement joins TRBV29-1 to TRBJ2-2; no reliable D call. With 7 bases removed from V and 3 bases from J, the gap between germline ends came to 3 bases. The CDR3 is 10 amino acids. Per germline, CDR1 SQVTM and CDR2 ANQGSEA. Written as DNA, the CDR3 is TGCAGCGCCTACACCGGGGAGCTGTTTTTT. Translation: CSAYTGELFF.